Listed below are T cell receptor beta chains from one sample, sequenced in a study of blood T cell repertoires in COVID-19. Profiled with immunoSEQ multiplex PCR; TCRdb holds only in-frame clones, not every one. The sample includes 130,000 to 150,000 clones, approximately 80% of them seen just once. The sample comprised peripheral blood. The receptor source for this set is a woman aged 45-65 years with acute or convalescent COVID-19. Each CDR3 is given without its conserved first and last residue.

v_gene	j_gene	CDR3aa
TRBV19	TRBJ1-3	ASSFLGQGNTGNTIY
TRBV6-1	TRBJ2-7	ASSDPGQGHEQY
TRBV6-6	TRBJ1-2	ASSYTSTEIYGYT
TRBV24-1	TRBJ2-2	ATSDRKTGTGELF
TRBV7-2	TRBJ1-5	ASSINRQPPH
TRBV19	TRBJ1-1	ASSIALQVAEAF
TRBV30	TRBJ2-7	AWIPRGNSYEQY
TRBV10-3	TRBJ2-7	ATGGVYEQY
TRBV19	TRBJ1-6	ASRERGYSPLH
TRBV30	TRBJ1-2	AWTAPTGTRVYGYT
TRBV4-3	TRBJ1-2	ASSQDRSAYGYT
TRBV7-2	TRBJ2-7	ASSSSMERNEQY
TRBV20-1	TRBJ1-2	SARTVYGYT
TRBV3-1/TRBV3-2	TRBJ1-3	ASSQAGSGNTIY
TRBV30	TRBJ1-3	AWSQGAGNTIY
TRBV18	TRBJ2-4	ASSLGQGAAKNIQY
TRBV6-5	TRBJ1-3	ASSSTDSGNTIY
TRBV6-5	TRBJ2-2	ASSYSLNGELF
TRBV29-1	TRBJ1-2	SVGWTGHYGYT
TRBV4-2	TRBJ1-4	ASSQPNRGIATNEKLF
TRBV7-6	TRBJ1-6	ASRTGWNSPLH
TRBV19	TRBJ1-5	ASSSQGRRGQPQH
TRBV6-5	TRBJ1-2	ASSTGTGDGYT
TRBV9	TRBJ2-6	ASSVGLSGANVLT
TRBV27	TRBJ1-1	ASTPGEGRAKRDEAF
TRBV10-1	TRBJ1-1	ASGPGQMNTEAF
TRBV7-2	TRBJ2-3	ASSLTLAGEQY